What follows are 17 T cell receptor beta chains derived from one specimen sequenced in a study of cytomegalovirus exposure and HLA in healthy donors. 60 Vbeta and 13 Jbeta primers were used in PCR. Generated by immunoSEQ multiplex PCR, the TCRdb table keeps only in-frame clones and is missing some. The table for this sample gives just over 80,000 clones. The sequenced material came from PBMCs. These receptors were collected from a woman in her 30s in good health and CMV-seronegative.

J is TRBJ2-3 and V is TRBV19, with TRBD2 identical over 8 bases. The V gene end was trimmed by 3 bases and the J gene end by 2 bases; junction bases not matched to a gene: 7. In germline, CDR1 is LNHDA, CDR2 SQIVND (reference sequence). The CDR3 extends over 16 amino acids. The CDR3: CASSIGGRTITDTQYF. The CDR3 region has the DNA TGTGCCAGTAGTATCGGCGGGAGGACAATCACAGATACGCAGTATTTT.

V gene TRBV30 combines with J gene TRBJ2-5; D possibly corresponds to TRBD1 (6 bases). This CDR3 has 13 residues. CDR1 and CDR2 (germline): GTSNPN, SVGIG (reference sequence). The V gene lost 2 bases and the J gene lost 3 bases, with 10 bases spanning the gap. CDR3 sequence: CAWSRTVKETQYF. Here the CDR3 DNA reads TGTGCCTGGAGTCGGACAGTTAAAGAGACCCAGTACTTC.

CDR3 amino acids: CASRYSTRNTEAFF. CDR3 bases: TGTGCCAGCAGGTATTCGACACGGAACACTGAAGCTTTCTTT. The chain carries TRBV27 and TRBJ1-1; D is unresolved. V was clipped by 6 bases and J by 1 base, with 12 bases between them. Germline V gene lookup returns CDR1 MNHEY and CDR2 SMNVEV (reference sequence). The CDR3 covers 14 residues.

The rearrangement uses TRBV6-5 and TRBJ1-3, with D unclear. CDR3 size: 16 residues. Trimming shortened V by 0 bases and J by 0 bases, and 9 bases separated the two germline ends. The germline V gene has CDR1 MNHEY and CDR2 SVGAGI. The CDR3 nucleotides are TGTGCCAGCAGTTACTCGAGGCCCTCCTCTGGAAACACCATATATTTT. This codes for CASSYSRPSSGNTIYF.

The CDR3 loop is CASSSGRAALIEKLFF. As DNA, the CDR3 is TGTGCCAGCAGTAGCGGCCGGGCAGCTTTGATTGAAAAACTGTTTTTT. The chain links TRBV6-6 to TRBJ1-4; D is uncertain. Germline V gene sequence: CDR1 MNHNY, CDR2 SVGAGI (reference sequence). This CDR3 has 16 residues. The V and J ends lost 5 bases and 7 bases respectively, with 20 bases between them.

The J gene is TRBJ2-7, the V gene TRBV29-1; 8 bases line up with TRBD2. Trimming at V came to 7 bases and at J to 2 bases, leaving 10 bases not matched to a gene. CDR3 size: 14 residues. Germline lookup yields CDR1 SQVTM and CDR2 ANQGSEA. CDR3 loop: CSARQRGPTYEQYF. The CDR3 nucleotides read TGCAGCGCCCGTCAGCGGGGGCCCACCTACGAGCAGTACTTC.

This chain links TRBV4-2 with TRBJ1-1, with no clear D. The length of the CDR3 is 13 residues. In germline, CDR1 is LGHNA, CDR2 YNFKEQ. Trimming cost V 4 bases and J 4 bases, with 10 bases left between them. In DNA, the CDR3 is TGTGCCAGCAGCCTTCCGCTGGCCACTGAAGCTTTCTTT. Residues: CASSLPLATEAFF.

This sequence joins TRBV25-1 and TRBJ2-2; 7 positions match TRBD2. The V and J ends lost 6 bases and 7 bases, in that order; junction bases with no gene match: 8. There are 14 residues in the CDR3. The germline gives CDR1 MGHDK, CDR2 SYGVNS. CDR3 coding DNA: TGTGCCAGCAGCCGGGGGGTGAGCGGCGGGGAGCTGTTTTTT. Its translation: CASSRGVSGGELFF.

The chain recombines TRBV11-2 with TRBJ2-2; 10 bases agree with TRBD2. Germline trimming cut 5 bases from V and 2 bases from J; bases unmatched to any gene: 5. Germline values: CDR1 SGHAT, CDR2 FQNNGV. The CDR3 loop spans 16 amino acids. CDR3 DNA: TGTGCCAGCAGCCCAAGGACTAGCGGTAACACCGGGGAGCTGTTTTTT. Translated, it gives CASSPRTSGNTGELFF.

The V call is TRBV5-1, the J call TRBJ1-1, with a tentative D call TRBD1 (6 bases). The V gene's germline CDR1 is SGHRS and CDR2 YFSETQ. V was cut by 0 bases and J by 3 bases, with 15 bases left in between. The CDR3 is made up of 16 amino acids. The CDR3 reads CASSLVAGARDTEAFF. The CDR3 DNA sequence: TGCGCCAGCAGCTTGGTGGCAGGGGCAAGGGACACTGAAGCTTTCTTT.

The chain is built from TRBV18 and TRBJ1-5; D not resolved. Germline-derived CDR1 and CDR2 are KGHSH and LQKENI. This CDR3 has 13 residues. Trimming shortened V by 6 bases and J by 6 bases, and 12 bases separated the two germline ends. The CDR3 loop is CASSQAEGQPQHF. The CDR3 nucleotides are TGTGCCAGCTCTCAGGCGGAGGGTCAGCCCCAGCATTTT.

The J gene is TRBJ2-1, the V gene TRBV29-1; TRBD2 might be the D (7 bases). Germline V gene data show CDR1 as SQVTM and CDR2 as ANQGSEA. The CDR3 length is 13 residues. The V end lost 8 bases, the J end lost 10 bases, and 21 bases lay between the germline ends. The CDR3 DNA follows: TGCAGCTACGGGCAGGGGAGGGCTCTGGAGCAGTTCTTC. Residues: CSYGQGRALEQFF.

This chain connects TRBV5-1 to TRBJ1-2; D uncertain. The V gene lost 0 bases and the J gene lost 7 bases, with 13 bases spanning the gap. Germline V gene data show CDR1 as SGHRS and CDR2 as YFSETQ. The CDR3 sequence is 14 residues long. The CDR3 DNA reads as TGCGCCAGCAGCTTGGTGGTAGCTGAGGGTGGCTACACCTTC. This translates into CASSLVVAEGGYTF.

V is TRBV7-9 and J is TRBJ1-1; D may be TRBD1 (6 bases). The V gene's germline CDR1 is SEHNR and CDR2 FQNEAQ (reference sequence). This CDR3 is built from 14 residues. V lost 4 bases and J lost 8, with 17 bases in between. CDR3 residues: CASSSLSGAEEAFF. CDR3 bases: TGTGCCAGCAGCTCCCTGTCAGGGGCAGAGGAAGCTTTCTTT. Supplemented by reference TRBV7-9 and TRBJ1-1, the full variable domain reads DTGVSQNPRHKITKRGQNVTFRCDPISEHNRLYWYRQTLGQGPEFLTYFQNEAQLEKSRLLSDRFSAERPKGSFSTLEIQRTEQGDSAMYLCASSSLSGAEEAFFGQGTRLTVV.

The chain employs TRBV19 and TRBJ1-1; D is undetermined. Germline V gene data show CDR1 as LNHDA and CDR2 as SQIVND (reference sequence). The CDR3 length is 13 residues. The V end lost 6 bases, the J end lost 1 base, and 9 bases lay between the germline ends. The CDR3 nucleotides are TGTGCCAGTAGCCCTACCCCGAACACTGAAGCTTTCTTT. Its protein product is CASSPTPNTEAFF.

The chain has TRBV5-1 and TRBJ1-2; weak D call: TRBD1 (6 bases). Germline V CDR1 and CDR2: SGHRS, YFSETQ. This CDR3 spans 14 amino acids. Trimming took off 5 bases at V and 5 bases at J, with 16 bases between the two ends. CDR3 amino acids: CASSFAGRGYGYTF. For the CDR3, the DNA is TGCGCCAGCAGTTTCGCCGGGAGGGGGTATGGCTACACCTTC.

CDR3: CASSLGAGSTGELFF. In DNA, the CDR3 is TGTGCCAGCAGCTTAGGGGCTGGAAGCACCGGGGAGCTGTTTTTT. The rearrangement uses TRBV7-9 and TRBJ2-2; no clear D. The V gene lost 1 base and the J gene lost 4 bases, with 10 bases spanning the gap. Per germline, CDR1 SEHNR and CDR2 FQNEAQ (reference sequence). The CDR3 length is 15 residues.